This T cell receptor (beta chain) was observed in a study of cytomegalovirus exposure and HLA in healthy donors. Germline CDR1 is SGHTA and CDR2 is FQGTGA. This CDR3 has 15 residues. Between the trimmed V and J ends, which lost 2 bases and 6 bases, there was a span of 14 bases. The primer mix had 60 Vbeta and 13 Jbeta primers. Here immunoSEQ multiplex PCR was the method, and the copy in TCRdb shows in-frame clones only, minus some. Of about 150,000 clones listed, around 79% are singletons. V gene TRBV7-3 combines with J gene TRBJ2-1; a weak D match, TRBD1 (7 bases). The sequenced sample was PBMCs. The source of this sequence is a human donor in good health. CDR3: CASSLLPGGGNEQFF. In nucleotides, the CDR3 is TGTGCCAGCAGCTTACTGCCAGGGGGAGGCAATGAGCAGTTCTTC.